Below are 28 T cell receptor beta chains sequenced from a single sample in a study of blood T cell repertoires in COVID-19. Here immunoSEQ multiplex PCR was the method, and the copy in TCRdb shows in-frame clones only, minus some. The repertoire holds approximately 170,000 clones, with less than 90% as singletons. The sequenced sample consisted of peripheral blood. The receptors stem from a woman aged 70 to 79 with acute or convalescent COVID-19.

The chain carries TRBV7-9 and TRBJ2-4, with 8 positions matching TRBD1. Germline loops: CDR1 SEHNR, CDR2 FQNEAQ (reference sequence). CDR3 size: 19 residues. V shed 1 base, J shed 0 bases, and the junction held 11 bases outside the gene matches. CDR3 DNA sequence: TGTGCCAGCAGCTTAGGGACAGGGCAGTATTCAATAGCCAAAAACATTCAGTACTTC. Protein: CASSLGTGQYSIAKNIQYF. Based on the CDR3 plus reference TRBV7-9 and TRBJ2-4, the full variable domain is DTGVSQNPRHKITKRGQNVTFRCDPISEHNRLYWYRQTLGQGPEFLTYFQNEAQLEKSRLLSDRFSAERPKGSFSTLEIQRTEQGDSAMYLCASSLGTGQYSIAKNIQYFGAGTRLSVL.

The chain is built from TRBV6-2 or TRBV6-3 and TRBJ1-2; TRBD1 matches at 9 bases. Germline V gives CDR1 MNHEY, CDR2 SVGEGT. The CDR3 is made up of 13 amino acids. V gave up 5 bases and J gave up 7 bases; unmatched junction bases: 5. The CDR3 reads CASSMRGQGGYTF. As DNA, the CDR3 is TGTGCCAGCAGTATGAGGGGACAGGGTGGCTACACCTTC.

The chain links TRBV13 to TRBJ2-2; D is undetermined. CDR1 is PRHDT and CDR2 is FYEKMQ in the germline V gene (reference sequence). The V gene lost 6 bases and the J gene lost 0 bases, with 11 bases spanning the gap. This CDR3 region has 15 residues. CDR3 nucleotides: TGTGCCAGCAGACGAGGTTACGCGAACACCGGGGAGCTGTTTTTT. Amino acid sequence: CASRRGYANTGELFF.

This clone has more than one count but fewer than ten. This chain links TRBV2 with TRBJ1-4; possibly TRBD1 for D (5 bases). V was pared by 7 bases and J by 0 bases, with 12 bases between. The CDR3 runs 15 residues. Per germline, CDR1 SNHLY and CDR2 FYNNEI. The CDR3 protein is CASKPKGATNEKLFF. Here the CDR3 DNA reads TGTGCCAGCAAACCGAAAGGGGCAACTAATGAAAAACTGTTTTTT.

The CDR3 nucleotides are TGTGCCATCAGTGAGTTTTCCAGGGACAATCAGCCCCAGCATTTT. Its translation: CAISEFSRDNQPQHF. The gene calls are TRBV10-3 and TRBJ1-5; perhaps TRBD1 as D (5 bases). The CDR3 sequence is 15 residues long. Trimming left V 1 base short and J 3 bases short, with 10 bases between. Germline values: CDR1 ENHRY, CDR2 SYGVKD.

This clone was recorded a few times. The chain combines TRBV29-1 with TRBJ1-5; perhaps TRBD1 as D (6 bases). The germline CDR1 and CDR2 sequences are SQVTM and ANQGSEA. There are 14 residues in the CDR3. V dropped 7 bases and J dropped 1 base, with 14 bases sitting between them. CDR3 nucleotides: TGCAGCGACCAGGGGAGGGTCAGCAATCAGCCCCAGCATTTT. It specifies CSDQGRVSNQPQHF.

V usage is TRBV5-1 and J usage is TRBJ1-1; the D is unclear. CDR1 is SGHRS, CDR2 YFSETQ, per germline. This CDR3 contains 15 residues. Trimming stripped 4 bases from V and 1 base from J, with 14 bases between. The CDR3 sequence: CASSLSPLPNTEAFF. As DNA, the CDR3 is TGCGCCAGCAGCCTGAGTCCCCTACCGAACACTGAAGCTTTCTTT.

Only one count was recorded for this clone. The CDR3 sequence: CASSPRLGPYEQYF. CDR3 bases: TGTGCCAGCAGTCCGAGACTAGGACCATACGAGCAGTACTTC. The chain uses TRBV6-5 and TRBJ2-7, with D possibly being TRBD2 (6 bases). V was shortened by 5 bases and J by 4 bases, with 15 bases between the two germline ends. Germline lookup yields CDR1 MNHEY and CDR2 SVGAGI. The CDR3 totals 14 residues.

This clone was observed a handful of times. The chain links TRBV2 to TRBJ1-1, with 8 bases matching TRBD1. The V segment lost 6 bases and the J segment 1 base; nucleotides outside the gene matches: 4. This CDR3 is built from 14 residues. CDR1 and CDR2 (germline): SNHLY, FYNNEI. Written as DNA, the CDR3 is TGTGCCAGCAGGGATGACAGGGGGAACACTGAAGCTTTCTTT. Translated, it gives CASRDDRGNTEAFF.

This clone occurred once. The chain recombines TRBV2 with TRBJ1-6; no clear D gene. The CDR3 runs 14 residues. CDR1 is SNHLY and CDR2 is FYNNEI in the germline V gene. The V end lost 5 bases, the J end lost 8 bases, and 13 bases lay between the germline ends. The CDR3 loop is CASSTITGDSPLHF. In DNA form, the CDR3 reads TGTGCCAGCAGTACGATTACCGGGGATTCACCCCTCCACTTT.

The chain combines TRBV29-1 with TRBJ2-1; 8 nucleotides line up with TRBD2. V shed 4 bases and J 1 base; nucleotides not matched to a gene: 9. The CDR3 loop spans 16 amino acids. The germline V gene encodes CDR1 SQVTM and CDR2 ANQGSEA. The CDR3 loop reads CSVVGGRGGSYNEQFF. DNA of the CDR3: TGCAGCGTTGTGGGGGGTCGCGGGGGGTCCTACAATGAGCAGTTCTTC.

This clone was seen more than once but under ten times. This chain links TRBV10-3 with TRBJ1-2, with a tentative D call TRBD1 (6 bases). Germline CDR1 and CDR2: ENHRY and SYGVKD. The V end lost 3 bases, the J end lost 6 bases, and 8 bases lay between the germline ends. The CDR3 sequence is 12 residues long. CDR3 protein: CAISDRGDGYTF. CDR3 nucleotides: TGTGCCATCAGTGACAGGGGTGATGGCTACACCTTC.

This chain connects TRBV20-1 to TRBJ2-1, with D possibly TRBD1 on 6 matching bases. CDR1 is DFQATT and CDR2 is SNEGSKA in the germline V gene (reference sequence). CDR3 length: 11 residues. V was pared by 6 bases and J by 12 bases, with 15 bases between. CDR3 sequence reads: CSASGVTRQFF. CDR3 bases: TGCAGTGCCTCAGGGGTGACTCGGCAGTTCTTC.

V usage is TRBV5-6 and J usage is TRBJ1-2; perhaps TRBD1 as D (5 bases). CDR3 length: 15 amino acids. The germline V gene encodes CDR1 SGHDT and CDR2 YYEEEE. Trimming removed 4 bases at V and 3 bases at J, with 16 bases between. CDR3 DNA sequence: TGTGCCAGCAGCAGACGATTGACAGCCTACTATGGCTACACCTTC. Residues: CASSRRLTAYYGYTF.

The CDR3 region is CASSTRTRYNEQFF. The DNA for the CDR3 is TGTGCCAGTAGTACCCGGACAAGATACAATGAGCAGTTCTTC. The chain is built from TRBV19 and TRBJ2-1; D possibly corresponds to TRBD1 (5 bases). Germline CDR1 LNHDA, CDR2 SQIVND (reference sequence). This CDR3 region has 14 residues. V dropped 4 bases and J dropped 4 bases, with 11 bases sitting between them.

The chain joins TRBV3-1 (or the pseudogene TRBV3-2) to TRBJ1-2; D uncertain. Germline lookup yields CDR1 LGHDT and CDR2 YNNKEL (reference sequence). V was cut by 4 bases and J by 8 bases, with 14 bases left in between. The CDR3 covers 13 residues. CDR3 residues: CASSPGSPVGYTF. The CDR3 DNA follows: TGTGCCAGCAGCCCAGGATCTCCCGTAGGCTACACCTTC.

V is TRBV18 and J is TRBJ1-6; no reliable D call. This CDR3 is 15 amino acids long. With 2 bases removed from V and 6 bases from J, the gap between germline ends came to 11 bases. CDR1 KGHSH and CDR2 LQKENI come from the germline V gene. For the CDR3, the DNA is TGTGCCAGCTCACCATATCCGGGGAGTAATTCACCCCTCCACTTT. Its protein is CASSPYPGSNSPLHF. Full variable domain (outside the CDR3, taken from reference TRBV18 and TRBJ1-6): NAGVMQNPRHLVRRRGQEARLRCSPMKGHSHVYWYRQLPEEGLKFMVYLQKENIIDESGMPKERFSAEFPKEGPSILRIQQVVRGDSAAYFCASSPYPGSNSPLHFGNGTRLTVT.

The rearrangement joins TRBV4-2 to TRBJ2-1; the D gene is possibly TRBD1 (6 bases). Trimming removed 0 bases at V and 7 bases at J, with 22 bases between. Germline V CDR1 and CDR2: LGHNA, YNFKEQ. The CDR3 runs to 18 residues. The CDR3 region is CASSQDGAGQKVYNEQFF. For the CDR3, the DNA is TGTGCCAGCAGCCAAGATGGCGCCGGACAGAAGGTCTATAATGAGCAGTTCTTC.

The chain recombines TRBV12-3 or TRBV12-4 with TRBJ1-3; no definite D call. There are 13 residues in the CDR3. V lost 3 bases, J lost 4 bases, and 7 bases lay in between. The CDR3 spells CASSFLAGNTIYF. The CDR3 coding sequence is TGTGCCAGCAGTTTTTTGGCCGGAAACACCATATATTTT.

The V gene is TRBV5-1, the J gene TRBJ1-1; 8 bases line up with TRBD1. The V gene end was trimmed by 5 bases and the J gene end by 5 bases; junction bases not matched to a gene: 8. Germline V CDR1 and CDR2: SGHRS, YFSETQ. This CDR3 is built from 14 residues. The CDR3 here is CASRPGQGATEAFF. CDR3 in DNA: TGCGCCAGCAGACCCGGACAGGGAGCTACTGAAGCTTTCTTT.

The J gene is TRBJ1-2, the V gene TRBV7-8; D may be TRBD1 (5 bases). V was clipped by 1 base and J by 4 bases, with 19 bases between them. The CDR3 runs to 17 residues. In germline, CDR1 is SGHVS, CDR2 FQNEAQ. Here the CDR3 reads CASSLVVIPAGSYGYTF. CDR3 coding DNA: TGTGCCAGCAGCTTAGTAGTAATCCCCGCAGGGTCCTATGGCTACACCTTC.

The chain couples TRBV18 to TRBJ1-4; 10 bases line up with TRBD1. Germline V lookup: CDR1 KGHSH, CDR2 LQKENI. The length of the CDR3 is 15 residues. V lost 2 bases to trimming and J lost 7 bases; unmatched junction nucleotides: 4. This CDR3 reads CASSPRTGGGEKLFF. The CDR3 DNA reads TGTGCCAGCTCACCAAGGACAGGGGGTGGTGAAAAACTGTTTTTT. Full variable domain (outside the CDR3, taken from reference TRBV18 and TRBJ1-4): NAGVMQNPRHLVRRRGQEARLRCSPMKGHSHVYWYRQLPEEGLKFMVYLQKENIIDESGMPKERFSAEFPKEGPSILRIQQVVRGDSAAYFCASSPRTGGGEKLFFGSGTQLSVL.

This chain's CDR3 is CASSKPGQGFVKLFF. Written as DNA, the CDR3 is TGTGCCAGTAGTAAGCCTGGACAGGGGTTTGTTAAACTGTTTTTT. This chain uses TRBV19 with TRBJ1-4; 9 bases are a match to TRBD1. Germline CDR1 is LNHDA and CDR2 is SQIVND (reference sequence). CDR3 length equals 15 residues. The V and J ends lost 4 bases and 11 bases, in that order; junction bases with no gene match: 11.

The sample holds a few counts of this clone. V and J are TRBV2 and TRBJ2-7; 7 bases map to TRBD1. CDR1 and CDR2 (germline): SNHLY, FYNNEI. The CDR3 is 14 residues long. J lost 3 bases, V lost 6 bases, and 8 bases had no gene match. The CDR3 region is CASRKGDSIYEQYF. CDR3 in DNA: TGTGCCAGCAGGAAGGGGGACAGTATCTACGAGCAGTACTTC.

The chain is built from TRBV20-1 and TRBJ1-2; D gene unclear. The CDR3 totals 10 residues. Trimming removed 7 bases at V and 8 bases at J, with 11 bases between. Germline V gene lookup returns CDR1 DFQATT and CDR2 SNEGSKA (reference sequence). The CDR3 sequence: CSVRELGYTF. DNA for the CDR3: TGCAGTGTCCGGGAATTAGGCTACACCTTC.

Notes on this clone: One end of the junction varies from germline; a read error may be responsible. The chain couples TRBV7-9 to TRBJ2-1; possible D gene TRBD1, 6 bases. There are 15 residues in the CDR3. In germline, CDR1 is SEHNR, CDR2 FQNEAQ (reference sequence). In DNA form, the CDR3 reads TGTGCCAGCAACTTATCCGGAAAAAGGGGGAATGAGCAGTTCTTC. It encodes CASNLSGKRGNEQFF.

This clone was seen a handful of times. V gene TRBV18 combines with J gene TRBJ1-6; TRBD1 agrees at 10 bases. Looked up from germline, CDR1 is KGHSH and CDR2 is LQKENI. This CDR3 spans 14 amino acids. Trimming removed 6 bases from V and 8 bases from J; junction bases left unmatched: 4. In nucleotides, the CDR3 is TGTGCCAGCTCTGCCGGGACAGGGGATTCACCCCTCCACTTT. Translation gives CASSAGTGDSPLHF. The full variable domain, in which reference TRBV18 and TRBJ1-6 provide the parts outside the CDR3, is NAGVMQNPRHLVRRRGQEARLRCSPMKGHSHVYWYRQLPEEGLKFMVYLQKENIIDESGMPKERFSAEFPKEGPSILRIQQVVRGDSAAYFCASSAGTGDSPLHFGNGTRLTVT.

The chain is built from TRBV4-1 and TRBJ1-2; TRBD1 matches at 7 bases. J gave up 6 bases and V 1 base, and 11 bases lay outside the gene matches. The CDR3 runs 16 residues. CDR1 MGHRA and CDR2 YSYEKL come from the germline V gene. This CDR3 reads CASSQVGGQGTDGYTF. CDR3 nucleotide sequence: TGCGCCAGCAGCCAAGTTGGGGGCCAGGGGACAGATGGCTACACCTTC.